The present T cell receptor (beta chain) was sequenced within a study of metastatic and nonmetastatic thyroid tumors. Looking at the study overall: Repertoire comparisons spanned blood and tumor or nodule tissue from malignant and benign thyroid patients. General study results and limits: Significantly higher TCR beta diversity was reportedly seen in malignant thyroid tumors than benign nodules, in blood and tumor.

As handled by the study authors: A classifier of distant metastasis in papillary thyroid cancer was built from CDR3 differences (across clinicopathological groups). TCRdb reprocessed the PCR reads using MiXCR. The V and J calls were determined by TCRdb, not by the authors. This table has around 7,500 clones, less than 45% appearing once. Trimming removed 5 bases at V and 4 bases at J, with 11 bases between. Germline CDR1 and CDR2: SGHAT and FQNNGV. The CDR3 runs to 13 residues. As for this clone: Its antigen is still unknown.

Ahead of thyroid surgery, no patient had received treatment of any kind. Sequences were obtained from tumor tissue. J is TRBJ1-2 and V is TRBV11-2; D is unclear. The source of this sequence is a female donor with papillary thyroid cancer or a benign thyroid nodule (not recorded which). Some clones in this sample may be carry-over from other donors' samples. The DNA of the CDR3 is TGTGCCAGCAGCCCCGGACCGCTCTATGGCTACACCTTC. This sequence encodes CASSPGPLYGYTF.